In its sample, the clone carrying this T cell receptor beta chain was seen many times. What it binds is not known. Germline loops: CDR1 SGHDT, CDR2 YYEEEE. Trimming took 4 bases from V and 5 from J; bases not matched to a gene: 8. The length of the CDR3 is 15 residues. This record belongs to a study of blood T cells in healthy people across ages. The study's findings and limits: Compared with aged donors, long-lived donors showed fewer expanded clones, suggesting selection. Reliance upon unsorted PBMCs precluded definitive naive versus antigen-experienced comparison.

Next came a second PCR, run for about 7 to 12 cycles, which used a sample-barcoded 5' primer along with a J-beta primer mix. TCRdb reanalysed the 5' RACE reads using MiXCR and keeps one entry per CDR3 protein. The table records more than 750,000 distinct CDR3 sequences, 25% to 35% of them present only once. The same sample was also studied in work on T cells of mothers and their children. Per that paper: Barcodes for each sample and 2-4 random nucleotides were added by the M1S primer used in the second PCR.

The chain has TRBV5-6 and TRBJ2-4, with 8 bases fitting TRBD2. This clonotype was obtained from a woman aged 40 to 50 in good health. Sequences were obtained from blood. The DNA for the CDR3 is TGTGCCAGCAGCGACTTGGGACTAGGAGAAAACATTCAGTACTTC. Amino acid sequence: CASSDLGLGENIQYF.